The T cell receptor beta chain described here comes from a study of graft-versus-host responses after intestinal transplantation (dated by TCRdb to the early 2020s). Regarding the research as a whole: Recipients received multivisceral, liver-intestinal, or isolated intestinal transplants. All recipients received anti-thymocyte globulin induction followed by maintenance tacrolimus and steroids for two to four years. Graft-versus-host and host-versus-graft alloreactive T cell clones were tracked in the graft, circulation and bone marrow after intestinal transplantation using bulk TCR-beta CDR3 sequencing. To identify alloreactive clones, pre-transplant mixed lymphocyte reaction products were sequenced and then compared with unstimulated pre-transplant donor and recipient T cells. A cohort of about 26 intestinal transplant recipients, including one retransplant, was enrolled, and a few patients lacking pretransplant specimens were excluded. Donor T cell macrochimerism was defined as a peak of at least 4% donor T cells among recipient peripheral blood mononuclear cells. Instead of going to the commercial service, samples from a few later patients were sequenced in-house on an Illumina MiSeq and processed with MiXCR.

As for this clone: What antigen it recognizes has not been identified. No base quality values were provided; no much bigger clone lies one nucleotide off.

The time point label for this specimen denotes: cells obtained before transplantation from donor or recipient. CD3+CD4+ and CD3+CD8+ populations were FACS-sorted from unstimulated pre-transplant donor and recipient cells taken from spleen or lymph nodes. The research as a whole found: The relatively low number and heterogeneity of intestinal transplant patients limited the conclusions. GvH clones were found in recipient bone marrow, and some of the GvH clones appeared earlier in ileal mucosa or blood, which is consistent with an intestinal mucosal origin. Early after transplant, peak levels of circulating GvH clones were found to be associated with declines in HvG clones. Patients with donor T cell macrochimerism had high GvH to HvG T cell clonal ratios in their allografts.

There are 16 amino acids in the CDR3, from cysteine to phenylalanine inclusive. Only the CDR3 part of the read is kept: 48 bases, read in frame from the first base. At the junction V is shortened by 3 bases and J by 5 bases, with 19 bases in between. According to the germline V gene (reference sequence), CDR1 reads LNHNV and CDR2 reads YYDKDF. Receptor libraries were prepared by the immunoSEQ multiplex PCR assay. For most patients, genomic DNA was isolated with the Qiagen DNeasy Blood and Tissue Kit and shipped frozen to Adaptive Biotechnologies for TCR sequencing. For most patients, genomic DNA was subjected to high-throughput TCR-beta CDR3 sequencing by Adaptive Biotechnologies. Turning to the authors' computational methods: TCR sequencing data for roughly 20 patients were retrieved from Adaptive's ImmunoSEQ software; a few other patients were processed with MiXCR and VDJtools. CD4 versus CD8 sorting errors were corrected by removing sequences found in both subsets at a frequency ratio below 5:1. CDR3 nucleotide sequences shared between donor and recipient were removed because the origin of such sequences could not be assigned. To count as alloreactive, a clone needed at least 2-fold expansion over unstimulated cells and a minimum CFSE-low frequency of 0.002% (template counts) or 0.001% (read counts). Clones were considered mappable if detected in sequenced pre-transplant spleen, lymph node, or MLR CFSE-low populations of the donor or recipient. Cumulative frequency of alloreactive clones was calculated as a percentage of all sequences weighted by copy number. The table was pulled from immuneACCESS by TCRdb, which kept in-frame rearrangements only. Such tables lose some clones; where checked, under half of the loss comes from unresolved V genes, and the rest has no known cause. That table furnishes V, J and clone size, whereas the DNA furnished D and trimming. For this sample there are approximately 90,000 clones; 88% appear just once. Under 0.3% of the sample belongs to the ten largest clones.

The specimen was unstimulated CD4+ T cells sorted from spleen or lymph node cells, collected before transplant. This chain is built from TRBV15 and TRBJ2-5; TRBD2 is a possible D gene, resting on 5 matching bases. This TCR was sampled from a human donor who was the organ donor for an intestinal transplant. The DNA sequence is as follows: TGTGCCACCAGCAGGGACTCTTCTGAGGGCTCGGAGACCCAGTACTTC. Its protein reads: CATSRDSSEGSETQYF.